The next 6 T cell receptor beta chains were all read from a single sample in a study of control samples from healthy donors and cancer patients. Sequenced by immunoSEQ multiplex PCR; TCRdb stores in-frame clones only, minus some. The table includes approximately 81,000 clones, about 93% detected once. Specimen: blood. The receptor source for this set is a woman in her late teens or twenties in good health.

The chain combines TRBV28 with TRBJ2-1, with 9 nucleotides matching TRBD1. This CDR3 has 14 residues. J gave up 7 bases and V 6 bases, and 7 bases lay outside the gene matches. Per the germline V gene, CDR1 is MDHEN and CDR2 is SYDVKM. CDR3 sequence (DNA): TGTGCCAGCAGGACCCGGGACAGGGCTAATGAGCAGTTCTTC. Amino acid sequence: CASRTRDRANEQFF. Supplemented by reference TRBV28 and TRBJ2-1, the full variable domain reads DVKVTQSSRYLVKRTGEKVFLECVQDMDHENMFWYRQDPGLGLRLIYFSYDVKMKEKGDIPEGYSVSREKKERFSLILESASTNQTSMYLCASRTRDRANEQFFGPGTRLTVL.

The chain has TRBV2 and TRBJ2-1; the match to TRBD2 covers 9 bases. The CDR3 is 23 amino acids. The germline V gene encodes CDR1 SNHLY and CDR2 FYNNEI. Germline trimming cut 5 bases from V and 2 bases from J; bases unmatched to any gene: 28. CDR3 residues: CASSYKTGLGSPNAGGAYNEQFF. In DNA, the CDR3 is TGTGCCAGCAGTTACAAGACAGGTTTGGGGAGCCCGAACGCGGGAGGGGCCTACAATGAGCAGTTCTTC.

The chain recombines TRBV9 with TRBJ2-2; D gene uncertain. V lost 0 bases to trimming and J lost 5 bases, with 8 bases between them. Germline V gives CDR1 SGDLS, CDR2 YYNGEE. The CDR3 is 14 amino acids. This CDR3 is CASSVAFGTGELFF. The DNA of the CDR3 is TGTGCCAGCAGCGTAGCCTTCGGAACCGGGGAGCTGTTTTTT.

This chain joins TRBV20-1 and TRBJ1-3; 7 positions agree with TRBD1. CDR1 is DFQATT, CDR2 SNEGSKA, per germline (reference sequence). CDR3 length: 17 amino acids. Germline trimming cut 3 bases from V and 0 bases from J; bases unmatched to any gene: 11. The CDR3 DNA follows: TGCAGTGCTAGTAGACAGGGAAAGGTCAACTCTGGAAACACCATATATTTT. This codes for CSASRQGKVNSGNTIYF.

The chain carries TRBV7-2 and TRBJ2-3; the D is unclear. The CDR3 runs 12 residues. Germline V gene data show CDR1 as SGHTA and CDR2 as FQGNSA. The V end was cut by 7 bases, the J end by 5 bases, with 10 bases between. The CDR3 loop reads CASTPPGDTQYF. CDR3 coding DNA: TGTGCCAGCACCCCACCGGGAGATACGCAGTATTTT. Variable domain in full (rest from reference TRBV7-2 and TRBJ2-3): GAGVSQSPSNKVTEKGKDVELRCDPISGHTALYWYRQSLGQGLEFLIYFQGNSAPDKSGLPSDRFSAERTGGSVSTLTIQRTQQEDSAVYLCASTPPGDTQYFGPGTRLTVL.

This chain links TRBV18 with TRBJ2-5; TRBD2 matches 9 bases. From germline, CDR1 is KGHSH and CDR2 LQKENI. Unmatched junction bases numbered 13, after V lost 4 bases and J lost 4 bases. The CDR3 has 17 amino acids. The CDR3, as DNA: TGTGCCAGCTCACAACTTAGCGGGGGCCCTACCGGAGAGACCCAGTACTTC. It yields the protein CASSQLSGGPTGETQYF.